The clone carrying this T cell receptor (beta chain) was seen repeatedly, ten times or more. Its antigen is not known. Overall study findings and caveats: Tumor-infiltrating Treg TCR alpha and beta sequences overlapped most with tumor naive CD4+ T cells, then blood naive. Tumor memory CD4+ T cell TCR gene usage was found to cluster with blood and lymph node memory CD4+ cells and with lymph node naive CD4+ cells. Larger-cohort validation covered only one TCR beta V-J rearrangement.

The sorted Tregs were CD4+CD25+CD127-/low cells. Constant-region reverse primers amplified full-length variable regions, followed by semi-nested Nested Universal Primer A PCR. TCRdb passed the 5' RACE reads through MiXCR, listing each CDR3 protein once. The sample lists approximately 40,000 distinct CDR3 sequences, under 25% occurring once. CDR1 is LGHNA, CDR2 YNFKEQ, per germline. The CDR3 consists of 13 residues. The V gene lost 0 bases and the J gene lost 6 bases, with 8 bases spanning the gap. This clonotype was sampled from a female donor with breast cancer. The chain employs TRBV4-2 and TRBJ1-2; D uncertain. Sequencing was carried out using Tregs sorted from blood. CDR3 DNA: TGTGCCAGCAGCCAAGAGGTGCTCCATGGCTACACCTTC. Translated, it gives CASSQEVLHGYTF.